This T cell receptor beta chain was sequenced in a study of CD8+ T cells in alopecia areata. Study background: The study gave treated patients oral tofacitinib at 5 to 10 mg twice daily. General study results and limits: Lesional scalp, especially alopecia totalis/universalis, showed higher clonality than normal scalp. Sequencing of scalp tissue also captures the resident alphabeta T cells of normal skin.

Punch biopsies of lesional scalp, plus peripheral blood, were taken from alopecia areata patients. This clone was detected only a few times. Its antigen remains unidentified. TCR sequencing used cDNA made by reverse transcription of extracted RNA. TCRdb keeps only in-frame clones here, not all; method: immunoSEQ multiplex PCR. The table has some 130,000 clones, around 58% seen once; the top ten hold about 6%. This specimen was CD4+ T cells sorted from blood, taken at week 0. This clonotype was sampled from a human donor with alopecia areata.

This CDR3 is CASSVEVDRGEQYF. For the CDR3, the DNA is TGTGCCAGCAGCGTAGAAGTCGACCGGGGCGAGCAGTACTTC. This chain uses TRBV9 with TRBJ2-7, with D tentatively TRBD2 (5 bases). Trimming took off 0 bases at V and 6 bases at J, with 13 bases between the two ends. Germline CDR1 reads SGDLS; CDR2 reads YYNGEE. The CDR3 loop spans 14 amino acids.